Presented here are 24 T cell receptor beta chains from one specimen sequenced in a study of cytomegalovirus exposure and HLA in healthy donors. The table came from immunoSEQ multiplex PCR; TCRdb's copy has only in-frame clones and leaves some out. The table lists more than 140,000 clones, approximately 91% of them singletons. The specimen sequenced was PBMCs. These TCRs come from a woman under 30 in good health and CMV-seropositive.

V gene TRBV7-2 combines with J gene TRBJ2-7, with 7 bases that match TRBD2. Germline assignment: CDR1 SGHTA and CDR2 FQGNSA. V gave up 5 bases and J gave up 0 bases; unmatched junction bases: 7. The CDR3 extends over 15 amino acids. The DNA for the CDR3 is TGTGCCAGCAGCCCGACTAGCTTATCCTCCTACGAGCAGTACTTC. Protein product: CASSPTSLSSYEQYF.

The gene calls are TRBV6-5 and TRBJ2-7; no definite D call. V lost 0 bases to trimming and J lost 4 bases, with 7 bases between them. Germline V gives CDR1 MNHEY, CDR2 SVGAGI. The CDR3 runs to 13 residues. CDR3 loop: CASSYSRQYEQYF. The CDR3 DNA reads TGTGCCAGCAGTTACTCCAGGCAATACGAGCAGTACTTC.

This rearrangement joins TRBV29-1 to TRBJ2-6, with D possibly TRBD2 on 5 matching bases. Germline CDR1 is SQVTM and CDR2 is ANQGSEA. The CDR3 is 13 residues long. V gave up 5 bases and J gave up 2 bases, with 7 bases separating them. Here the CDR3 DNA reads TGCAGCGTTCCGGGGACTGGGGCCAACGTCCTGACTTTC. Residues: CSVPGTGANVLTF. The variable domain in full, with the rest retrieved from reference TRBV29-1 and TRBJ2-6, is SAVISQKPSRDICQRGTSLTIQCQVDSQVTMMFWYRQQPGQSLTLIATANQGSEATYESGFVIDKFPISRPNLTFSTLTVSNMSPEDSSIYLCSVPGTGANVLTFGAGSRLTVL.

This clone occurred a few times. This sequence joins TRBV15 and TRBJ2-4, with 12 positions matching TRBD2. This CDR3 has 19 residues. Looked up from germline, CDR1 is LNHNV and CDR2 is YYDKDF (reference sequence). After removal of 0 bases from V and 6 bases from J, the junction contained 12 bases not matched to a gene. The CDR3, as DNA: TGTGCCACCAGCAGAGATGCGCTAGCGGGAGGGGCGGTGGGAAACATTCAGTACTTC. As protein: CATSRDALAGGAVGNIQYF.

The chain joins TRBV10-3 to TRBJ1-5; 8 positions agree with TRBD1. Germline V gene sequence: CDR1 ENHRY, CDR2 SYGVKD. The CDR3 loop spans 15 amino acids. V trimming: 2 bases; J trimming: 2 bases; junction bases outside the gene matches: 2. CDR3 coding DNA: TGTGCCATCAGTGAGCCGACAGGGGGCAATCAGCCCCAGCATTTT. Translation gives CAISEPTGGNQPQHF.

V gene TRBV5-1 combines with J gene TRBJ2-7; perhaps TRBD1 as D (6 bases). V lost 9 bases and J 5 bases, leaving 18 bases between the germline ends. Germline CDR1 SGHRS, CDR2 YFSETQ. CDR3 length equals 13 residues. CDR3 sequence (DNA): TGCGCCACCCGGGACATGGGAAGGGACGAGCAGTACTTC. It codes for CATRDMGRDEQYF.

The chain links TRBV27 to TRBJ2-5, with 12 bases that match TRBD1. The germline gives CDR1 MNHEY, CDR2 SMNVEV (reference sequence). Losses at the gene ends were 5 bases for V and 4 bases for J; bases not matched to a gene: 5. The CDR3 sequence is 15 residues long. This chain's CDR3 is CASSPGQGALETQYF. DNA of the CDR3: TGTGCCAGCAGTCCGGGACAGGGGGCCCTAGAGACCCAGTACTTC.

The rearrangement joins TRBV11-3 to TRBJ1-2; perhaps TRBD1 as D (6 bases). Germline V CDR1 and CDR2: SGHNT, YENEEA. Trimming pared 3 bases from V and 2 bases from J, leaving 10 bases between. The CDR3 extends over 14 amino acids. CDR3 sequence: CASSFSQGNYGYTF. In nucleotides, the CDR3 is TGTGCCAGCAGCTTTAGTCAGGGGAACTATGGCTACACCTTC.

The V gene is TRBV12-5, the J gene TRBJ1-1; D might be TRBD1 (5 bases). The CDR3 length is 12 residues. V lost 4 bases and J 5 bases, leaving 8 bases between the germline ends. Germline-derived CDR1 and CDR2 are LGHNT and FRNRAP. CDR3 DNA sequence: TGTGCTAGTGGTTCCCGGGGGACTGAAGCTTTCTTT. It translates to CASGSRGTEAFF.

The chain combines TRBV19 with TRBJ2-1, with 7 positions matching TRBD2. The CDR3 contains 15 residues. V lost 5 bases, J lost 2 bases, and 6 bases stayed unmatched. Germline V gene data show CDR1 as LNHDA and CDR2 as SQIVND (reference sequence). DNA for the CDR3: TGTGCCAGTAGTCCCCAGAGCGGGGCCTACAATGAGCAGTTCTTC. It codes for CASSPQSGAYNEQFF.

The CDR3 DNA sequence: TGTGCCAGCAGCTTAGGGGACAGGGAACTGTACGAGCAGTACTTC. Protein product: CASSLGDRELYEQYF. The chain is built from TRBV7-8 and TRBJ2-7, with TRBD1 identical over 9 bases. CDR1 and CDR2 (germline): SGHVS, FQNEAQ. The trim removed 1 base at V and 4 bases at J, leaving 5 bases unmatched. The CDR3 covers 15 residues.

The J gene is TRBJ1-5, the V gene TRBV12-5, with a tentative D call TRBD1 (5 bases). Trimming pared 4 bases from V and 11 bases from J, leaving 21 bases between. Germline lookup yields CDR1 LGHNT and CDR2 FRNRAP. This CDR3 comprises 15 residues. In DNA, the CDR3 is TGTGCTAGTGGTTCCGGGACTCAAGGTCGTCGGGCCCAGCATTTT. It specifies CASGSGTQGRRAQHF. The whole variable domain, remainder taken from reference TRBV12-5 and TRBJ1-5, is DARVTQTPRHKVTEMGQEVTMRCQPILGHNTVFWYRQTMMQGLELLAYFRNRAPLDDSGMPKDRFSAEMPDATLATLKIQPSEPRDSAVYFCASGSGTQGRRAQHFGDGTRLSIL.

This chain joins TRBV4-1 and TRBJ2-7, with 12 nucleotides matching TRBD2. V lost 1 base and J lost 0; bases outside the gene matches: 10. The CDR3 is 19 amino acids. Germline CDR1 and CDR2: MGHRA and YSYEKL. CDR3 coding DNA: TGCGCCAGCAGCCAAGTTTTCGCTAGCGGGAGGGCCAACTCCTACGAGCAGTACTTC. Its translation: CASSQVFASGRANSYEQYF.

The chain couples TRBV27 to TRBJ2-7; a weak D match, TRBD1 (6 bases). The CDR3 length is 15 residues. Germline assignment: CDR1 MNHEY and CDR2 SMNVEV (reference sequence). Trimming cost V 6 bases and J 4 bases, with 19 bases left between them. DNA for the CDR3: TGTGCCAGCAGCCAGTTCGGTCAGGGGTTGTACGAGCAGTACTTC. Translation: CASSQFGQGLYEQYF.

Only one count was recorded for this clone. CDR3 residues: CASSTGVRQLLSGNTIYF. The CDR3 nucleotides read TGTGCCAGTAGTACAGGGGTGCGGCAACTCCTCTCTGGAAACACCATATATTTT. The chain recombines TRBV19 with TRBJ1-3; D perhaps matches TRBD1 (6 bases). Germline lookup yields CDR1 LNHDA and CDR2 SQIVND (reference sequence). The CDR3 covers 18 residues. V lost 4 bases and J 0 bases, leaving 19 bases between the germline ends.

The J gene is TRBJ2-1, the V gene TRBV10-1; D not resolved. The CDR3 contains 12 residues. CDR1 and CDR2 from the germline V gene are WNHNN and SYGVQD (reference sequence). Between the trimmed V and J ends, which lost 3 bases and 5 bases, there was a span of 5 bases. This CDR3 is CASSDLNNEQFF. The CDR3 DNA reads TGCGCCAGCAGTGACCTTAACAATGAGCAGTTCTTC.

The chain recombines TRBV29-1 with TRBJ2-5, with D possibly matching TRBD2 (6 bases). This CDR3 has 13 amino acids. Germline V gives CDR1 SQVTM, CDR2 ANQGSEA. V shed 7 bases and J shed 2 bases, with 14 bases lying between them. CDR3 sequence (DNA): TGCAGCGCTGCGGGACGTGCACAAGAGACCCAGTACTTC. It codes for CSAAGRAQETQYF.

The V gene is TRBV5-1, the J gene TRBJ2-1, with 10 bases fitting TRBD2. The germline V gene has CDR1 SGHRS and CDR2 YFSETQ. V trimming: 4 bases; J trimming: 1 base; junction bases outside the gene matches: 2. The CDR3 consists of 15 residues. The CDR3, as DNA: TGCGCCAGCAGCCAGACTAGCGGGTCCTACAATGAGCAGTTCTTC. It yields the protein CASSQTSGSYNEQFF.

The V call is TRBV2, the J call TRBJ2-7, with 7 positions matching TRBD2. The V gene end was trimmed by 9 bases and the J gene end by 3 bases; junction bases not matched to a gene: 8. The CDR3 contains 13 residues. The germline V gene has CDR1 SNHLY and CDR2 FYNNEI. The CDR3 region has the DNA TGTGCCAGGGGAAGCGGGACGGGCTACGAGCAGTACTTC. This sequence encodes CARGSGTGYEQYF.

This sequence joins TRBV5-4 and TRBJ2-3; D may be TRBD2 (5 bases). The germline V gene has CDR1 SGHNT and CDR2 YYREEE (reference sequence). V dropped 0 bases and J dropped 4 bases, with 9 bases sitting between them. The CDR3 length is 14 residues. The CDR3 bases are TGTGCCAGCAGCTTGGCCGGGCGGGCAGATACGCAGTATTTT. Translation: CASSLAGRADTQYF.

Concerning this clone: No DNA is shown, since the ends of the CDR3 on it are uncertain; the CDR3 is the one TCRdb lists. The chain recombines TRBV5-1 with TRBJ2-5; the table calls TRBD2, which could not be checked here. The CDR3 region is 13 residues in length, termini included. From germline, CDR1 is SGHRS and CDR2 YFSETQ. This CDR3 reads CASSLDILETQYF.

This chain links TRBV29-1 with TRBJ2-1; TRBD1 agrees at 7 bases. CDR1 is SQVTM and CDR2 is ANQGSEA in the germline V gene. The CDR3 consists of 14 residues. Unmatched junction bases numbered 11, after V lost 7 bases and J lost 5 bases. Written as DNA, the CDR3 is TGCAGCGCCCTCTCGACAGGGCTAGACAATGAGCAGTTCTTC. Encoded protein: CSALSTGLDNEQFF.

The chain uses TRBV7-9 and TRBJ2-7; tentative D call: TRBD2 (6 bases). Germline V lookup: CDR1 SEHNR, CDR2 FQNEAQ (reference sequence). There are 14 residues in the CDR3. V lost 3 bases to trimming and J lost 2 bases, with 11 bases between them. CDR3 DNA: TGTGCCAGCAGCTTGACGGGAGCTCCCTACGAGCAGTACTTC. This translates into CASSLTGAPYEQYF.

This chain links TRBV5-1 with TRBJ2-4; no firm D call. Germline values: CDR1 SGHRS, CDR2 YFSETQ. V was pared by 0 bases and J by 0 bases, with 10 bases between. The CDR3 spans 16 residues. CDR3 sequence (DNA): TGCGCCAGCAGCTTGGACGGAGCCGTAGCCAAAAACATTCAGTACTTC. Translation: CASSLDGAVAKNIQYF. Full variable domain (remainder filled in from reference TRBV5-1 and TRBJ2-4): KAGVTQTPRYLIKTRGQQVTLSCSPISGHRSVSWYQQTPGQGLQFLFEYFSETQRNKGNFPGRFSGRQFSNSRSEMNVSTLELGDSALYLCASSLDGAVAKNIQYFGAGTRLSVL.